A selection of T cell receptor beta chains follows, all from one sample in a study of blood T cell repertoires in COVID-19. The assay was immunoSEQ multiplex PCR, and TCRdb's table has in-frame clones only and misses some. The sample yields approximately 100,000 clones, roughly 80% seen once. Sequenced: peripheral blood. Receptors were obtained from a human donor in a cohort sampled during active COVID-19. CDR3s include the opening cysteine and the closing phenylalanine or tryptophan. D genes are given only for firm matches. Clone sizes are given selectively: once, few, many, or a class where the clone is expanded.

j_call v_call d_call clone_size cdr3_aa cdr3_nt
TRBJ2-1 TRBV4-3 . . CASSSSRSGAYNEQFF TGCGCCAGCAGCTCCTCCCGCTCAGGCGCCTACAATGAGCAGTTCTTC
TRBJ1-5 TRBV28 . . CASRPREILSNQPQHF TGTGCCAGCCGCCCGAGGGAGATACTAAGCAATCAGCCCCAGCATTTT
TRBJ1-2 TRBV5-1 TRBD1 once CASSTKTGNGYTF TGCGCCAGCAGCACCAAGACAGGGAATGGCTACACCTTC
TRBJ2-7 TRBV6-5 TRBD1 . CASKVGGTGKGEQYF TGTGCCAGCAAGGTTGGCGGGACAGGGAAGGGCGAGCAGTACTTC
TRBJ2-3 TRBV6-5 TRBD2 . CASSYGGSPTDTQYF TGTGCCAGCAGTTACGGCGGGAGCCCCACAGATACGCAGTATTTT
TRBJ1-2 TRBV18 . . CASSPITGNREGYTF TGTGCCAGCTCACCGATAACAGGGAATCGAGAGGGCTACACCTTC
TRBJ2-2 TRBV7-3 . . CASGQSINSGELFF TGTGCCAGCGGACAGTCGATCAATTCCGGGGAGCTGTTTTTT
TRBJ2-6 TRBV4-2 TRBD1 . CASSPRVRDRAGANVLTF TGTGCCAGCAGCCCGCGCGTCCGGGACAGAGCTGGGGCCAACGTCCTGACTTTC
TRBJ2-7 TRBV10-3 TRBD1 few CAISSDRAYEQYF TGTGCCATCAGCAGCGACAGGGCCTACGAGCAGTACTTC
TRBJ1-2 TRBV10-3 . . CAISDIPSANYGYTF TGTGCCATCAGTGATATTCCTTCAGCTAACTATGGCTACACCTTC
TRBJ2-1 TRBV7-2 TRBD1 . CASSLGGQGAGGEQFF TGTGCCAGCAGCTTAGGAGGACAGGGGGCGGGCGGTGAGCAGTTCTTC
TRBJ2-7 TRBV10-2 TRBD2 . CASTAGGPLYEQYF TGCGCCAGCACAGCGGGGGGGCCTCTCTACGAGCAGTACTTC
TRBJ2-7 TRBV6-5 TRBD1 . CASRDGQGPYEQYF TGTGCCAGCAGAGACGGACAGGGCCCCTACGAGCAGTACTTC
TRBJ1-1 TRBV18 . . CASSPGVAPQGEAFF TGTGCCAGCTCACCAGGTGTGGCTCCCCAGGGGGAAGCTTTCTTT
TRBJ1-5 TRBV28 . once CASDDRNNQPQHF TGTGCCAGCGATGACAGAAACAATCAGCCCCAGCATTTT
TRBJ2-1 TRBV15 . . CATSRDPPDSRNEQFF TGTGCCACCAGCAGAGATCCTCCAGATTCGAGGAATGAGCAGTTCTTC
TRBJ2-1 TRBV5-5 . . CASSFTRILDNEQFF TGTGCCAGCAGCTTTACCAGAATTCTAGACAATGAGCAGTTCTTC
TRBJ2-7 TRBV28 TRBD2 once CASRTSGSPYEQYF TGTGCCAGCAGAACTAGCGGGAGTCCCTACGAGCAGTACTTC
TRBJ2-2 TRBV30 . few CAWSIGAAGELFF TGTGCCTGGAGCATCGGTGCGGCCGGGGAGCTGTTTTTT
TRBJ2-3 TRBV7-8 TRBD1 . CASSLEGGWGTDTQYF TGTGCCAGCAGCTTAGAAGGGGGCTGGGGCACAGATACGCAGTATTTT
TRBJ2-3 TRBV7-9 TRBD2 . CASSFTRERADTQYF TGTGCCAGCAGCTTCACGCGGGAGCGGGCAGATACGCAGTATTTT
TRBJ2-3 TRBV10-3 TRBD2 . CAISAGTRADTQYF TGTGCCATCAGTGCCGGGACTAGGGCCGATACGCAGTATTTT
TRBJ1-5 TRBV12-2 . . CASRLGTDSNQPQHF TGTGCAAGTCGCTTAGGGACAGATAGCAATCAGCCCCAGCATTTT
TRBJ2-1 TRBV2 TRBD2 . CASSEARLAGDDEQFF TGTGCCAGCAGTGAAGCGCGGTTAGCGGGGGATGATGAGCAGTTCTTC
TRBJ1-2 TRBV15 . . CATSRDVSNYGYTF TGTGCCACCAGCAGAGATGTCAGTAACTATGGCTACACCTTC
TRBJ1-4 TRBV5-6 . once CASSLAQGIEKLFF TGTGCCAGCAGCTTGGCGCAGGGGATTGAAAAACTGTTTTTT
TRBJ1-6 TRBV14 . . CASSQDSYFDSPLHF TGTGCCAGCAGCCAGGACAGTTACTTTGATTCACCCCTCCACTTT
TRBJ1-3 TRBV28 . . CASSSIGSGNTIYF TGTGCCAGCAGTTCAATCGGGTCGGGAAACACCATATATTTT
TRBJ2-7 TRBV11-3 TRBD1 few CASSPGTGSYEQYF TGTGCCAGCAGCCCCGGGACAGGGTCCTACGAGCAGTACTTC
TRBJ1-4 TRBV28 TRBD1 few CASSSGQGANINEKLFF TGTGCCAGCAGTTCCGGACAGGGGGCTAATATTAATGAAAAACTGTTTTTT
TRBJ2-1 TRBV10-3 TRBD2 . CAITVSGGAYNEQFF TGTGCCATCACGGTCAGCGGGGGGGCGTACAATGAGCAGTTCTTC
TRBJ2-3 TRBV4-1 . . CASSEGTPLNTDTQYF TGCGCCAGCAGCGAAGGGACACCTCTCAACACAGATACGCAGTATTTT
TRBJ2-7 TRBV29-1 TRBD1 . CSVTGGGGEQYF TGCAGCGTAACAGGGGGTGGGGGCGAGCAGTACTTC
TRBJ2-7 TRBV6-5 TRBD1 . CASSDRQGGNEQYF TGTGCCAGCAGCGACCGACAGGGCGGCAACGAGCAGTACTTC
TRBJ2-7 TRBV5-5 TRBD2 . CASSLGWTSGRAAEQYF TGTGCCAGCAGCTTGGGGTGGACTAGCGGGAGGGCCGCCGAGCAGTACTTC
TRBJ1-1 TRBV3-1/TRBV3-2 . . CASSPLFEGRTEAFF TGTGCCAGCAGCCCCCTTTTTGAAGGGAGGACTGAAGCTTTCTTT
TRBJ2-1 TRBV28 . . CASSLSRFEQFF TGTGCCAGCAGTTTATCTAGGTTTGAGCAGTTCTTC
TRBJ2-1 TRBV11-3 TRBD2 once CASSPERGGDNEQFF TGTGCCAGCAGCCCAGAGCGGGGGGGGGACAATGAGCAGTTCTTC
TRBJ2-5 TRBV7-2 TRBD2 . CASSFSGGAETQYF TGTGCCAGCAGCTTTAGCGGGGGGGCGGAGACCCAGTACTTC
TRBJ1-1 TRBV19 TRBD1 . CASRRQGAQTEAFF TGTGCCAGTAGACGACAGGGGGCGCAAACTGAAGCTTTCTTT
TRBJ2-1 TRBV6-5 . . CASSPDDIPGETFF TGTGCCAGCAGCCCCGATGATATACCGGGGGAGACGTTCTTC
TRBJ1-1 TRBV6-2/TRBV6-3 . . CASSLGRVPEAFF TGTGCCAGCAGTTTGGGCAGGGTCCCTGAAGCTTTCTTT
TRBJ1-1 TRBV30 TRBD1 . CAWSEGGWTEAFF TGTGCCTGGAGTGAAGGGGGCTGGACTGAAGCTTTCTTT
TRBJ2-6 TRBV29-1 TRBD1 . CSVSRGQRASGANVLTF TGCAGCGTGAGTAGGGGACAGAGAGCCTCTGGGGCCAACGTCCTGACTTTC
TRBJ2-7 TRBV4-3 TRBD1 once CASSPDRGRSYEQYF TGCGCCAGCAGCCCGGACAGGGGTCGCTCTTACGAGCAGTACTTC
TRBJ1-1 TRBV5-1 . . CASSLDRADTEAFF TGCGCCAGCAGCTTGGACAGGGCGGACACTGAAGCTTTCTTT
TRBJ2-1 TRBV7-9 TRBD2 once CASSPLSSLAETYNEQFF TGTGCCAGCAGCCCCCTTAGTAGCCTAGCGGAAACCTACAATGAGCAGTTCTTC
TRBJ2-2 TRBV5-8 . . CASSLRQELTGELFF TGTGCCAGCAGCTTAAGACAGGAGCTCACCGGGGAGCTGTTTTTT
TRBJ2-7 TRBV4-1 TRBD2 once CASSQGSTSGTASYEQYF TGCGCCAGCAGCCAAGGATCCACTAGCGGGACCGCCTCCTACGAGCAGTACTTC
TRBJ2-7 TRBV30 TRBD1 once CAWGTGQKGRQYF TGTGCCTGGGGGACAGGCCAGAAGGGTAGACAGTACTTC
TRBJ2-3 TRBV7-9 TRBD2 . CASRSGGTGSTDTQYF TGTGCCAGCAGAAGCGGGGGGACGGGTAGCACAGATACGCAGTATTTT
TRBJ2-5 TRBV7-6 TRBD1 . CASTQSTGQNQETQYF TGTGCCAGCACCCAATCAACGGGACAGAACCAAGAGACCCAGTACTTC
TRBJ2-1 TRBV7-3 TRBD2 . CASSSSGLAEDEQFF TGTGCCAGCAGCTCTTCCGGACTAGCAGAAGATGAGCAGTTCTTC
TRBJ1-5 TRBV19 TRBD1 . CASSIGQGYQPQHF TGTGCCAGTAGTATCGGACAGGGCTATCAGCCCCAGCATTTT
TRBJ2-7 TRBV19 TRBD1 . CASSPLGQGPYEQYF TGTGCCAGCAGTCCTTTGGGACAGGGACCCTACGAGCAGTACTTC